Each of the 32 T cell receptor beta chains below was sequenced from the same sample in a study of blood T cell repertoires in COVID-19. Sequenced by immunoSEQ multiplex PCR; TCRdb stores in-frame clones only, minus some. In the table there are some 130,000 clones, less than 90% of which are singletons. The sequencing input was peripheral blood. Every receptor here comes from a man aged 55 to 69 with acute or convalescent COVID-19.

The chain is built from TRBV5-1 and TRBJ2-7, with D possibly TRBD2 on 6 matching bases. The CDR3 loop spans 14 amino acids. V gave up 1 base and J gave up 3 bases, with 11 bases separating them. Germline CDR1 reads SGHRS; CDR2 reads YFSETQ. The CDR3 protein is CASSLSGRYYEQYF. DNA of the CDR3: TGCGCCAGCAGCTTGTCAGGGAGGTACTACGAGCAGTACTTC.

The genes are TRBV10-1 and TRBJ1-6, with D maybe TRBD1 (6 bases). The CDR3 spans 13 residues. V dropped 5 bases and J dropped 10 bases, with 12 bases sitting between them. Germline CDR1 and CDR2: WNHNN and SYGVQD (reference sequence). This CDR3 reads CASSKDRSSPLHF. CDR3 nucleotides: TGCGCCAGCAGTAAGGACAGATCATCACCCCTCCACTTT.

In its sample, this clone was seen once. V and J are TRBV12-3 or TRBV12-4 and TRBJ1-6; 7 bases fit TRBD1. The CDR3 is made up of 13 amino acids. The ends lost 6 bases at V and 10 bases at J; junction bases unmatched: 6. The DNA for the CDR3 is TGTGCCAGCAGCCCAACGGGACAGTCACCCCTCCACTTT. This translates into CASSPTGQSPLHF.

V is TRBV27 and J is TRBJ1-2, with TRBD1 matching 10 bases. CDR1 is MNHEY and CDR2 is SMNVEV in the germline V gene (reference sequence). The V segment lost 1 base and the J segment 8 bases; nucleotides outside the gene matches: 10. The CDR3 contains 16 residues. CDR3 protein: CASSLWAGQGLAGYTF. CDR3 bases: TGTGCCAGCAGTTTATGGGCGGGACAGGGGCTTGCGGGCTACACCTTC.

V and J are TRBV21-1 and TRBJ2-7; the listed D gene, TRBD2, was not tested against the DNA. TRBV21-1 constitutes a pseudogene. The CDR3 has 15 residues. The CDR3 bases are TGTGCCAGCAGCAAAGAGGGCGGGGTGGGCAACGAGCAGTACTTC. It yields the protein CASSKEGGVGNEQYF.

The chain combines TRBV5-5 with TRBJ2-2; 7 bases align to TRBD1. CDR1 and CDR2 (germline): SGHKS, YYEKEE (reference sequence). V lost 0 bases to trimming and J lost 2 bases; unmatched junction nucleotides: 4. The CDR3 contains 16 residues. This CDR3 is CASSLVGTVNTGELFF. CDR3 nucleotide sequence: TGTGCCAGCAGCTTGGTTGGGACAGTCAACACCGGGGAGCTGTTTTTT.

The J gene is TRBJ2-2, the V gene TRBV6-5; TRBD2 agrees at 7 bases. V was clipped by 4 bases and J by 7 bases; unmatched bases: 9. The germline CDR1 and CDR2 sequences are MNHEY and SVGAGI. This CDR3 has 15 amino acids. CDR3 nucleotides: TGTGCCAGCAGTTCCCACCGGGACTACGGCGGGGAGCTGTTTTTT. Amino acid sequence: CASSSHRDYGGELFF.

The V and J genes are TRBV9 and TRBJ1-2; TRBD1 matches at 9 bases. The trim removed 3 bases at V and 0 bases at J, leaving 6 bases unmatched. This CDR3 has 16 amino acids. CDR1 and CDR2 (germline): SGDLS, YYNGEE. The CDR3 region is CASSAPRDRANYGYTF. The CDR3 region has the DNA TGTGCCAGCAGCGCGCCCCGGGACAGGGCTAACTATGGCTACACCTTC.

The rearrangement uses TRBV19 and TRBJ1-5; 7 nucleotides match TRBD1. The ends lost 5 bases at V and 4 bases at J; junction bases unmatched: 5. In germline, CDR1 is LNHDA, CDR2 SQIVND (reference sequence). This CDR3 has 14 residues. This chain's CDR3 is CASSLGQENQPQHF. In DNA, the CDR3 is TGTGCCAGTAGTCTTGGACAGGAAAATCAGCCCCAGCATTTT.

The chain uses TRBV19 and TRBJ1-2; D is ambiguous. The CDR3 covers 12 residues. The V and J ends lost 2 bases and 11 bases respectively, with 12 bases between them. Germline-derived CDR1 and CDR2 are LNHDA and SQIVND (reference sequence). This CDR3 reads CASSISLGVYTF. The CDR3 nucleotides read TGTGCCAGTAGTATATCCCTCGGGGTGTACACCTTC.

This clone was recorded once. CDR3 DNA sequence: TGTGCCAGCGATACAGGGCGGTATGGCTACACCTTC. Protein product: CASDTGRYGYTF. The chain has TRBV19 and TRBJ1-2, with D perhaps matching TRBD1 (6 bases). V was trimmed by 9 bases and J by 5 bases, leaving 13 bases between them. The germline V gene encodes CDR1 LNHDA and CDR2 SQIVND (reference sequence). The CDR3 totals 12 residues. The full variable domain, completed using reference TRBV19 and TRBJ1-2, is DGGITQSPKYLFRKEGQNVTLSCEQNLNHDAMYWYRQDPGQGLRLIYYSQIVNDFQKGDIAEGYSVSREKKESFPLTVTSAQKNPTAFYLCASDTGRYGYTFGSGTRLTVV.

This chain links TRBV7-9 with TRBJ2-5; 7 bases are shared with TRBD1. The CDR3 is 15 residues long. Trimming cost V 3 bases and J 2 bases; bases outside gene matches: 6. Germline CDR1 reads SEHNR; CDR2 reads FQNEAQ (reference sequence). CDR3 sequence (DNA): TGTGCCAGCAGCTTGGGGGACAGACCGCAAGAGACCCAGTACTTC. Translating gives CASSLGDRPQETQYF.

The chain has TRBV7-2 and TRBJ1-6; D unresolved. Germline loops: CDR1 SGHTA, CDR2 FQGNSA. The CDR3 extends over 13 amino acids. V lost 1 base, J lost 13 bases, and 11 bases lay in between. The CDR3 loop is CASSLDTIQPLHF. CDR3 nucleotides: TGTGCCAGCAGCTTAGACACGATTCAGCCCCTCCACTTT.

The genes are TRBV5-6 and TRBJ1-2, with 9 bases aligning to TRBD1. This CDR3 has 14 residues. Trimming removed 5 bases from V and 7 bases from J; junction bases left unmatched: 9. Looked up from germline, CDR1 is SGHDT and CDR2 is YYEEEE. In DNA, the CDR3 is TGTGCCAGCAGTCCAACAGGGGGCGCGTCTGGCTACACCTTC. It specifies CASSPTGGASGYTF.

This clone is a singleton in its sample. The rearrangement joins TRBV13 to TRBJ2-3; D unresolved. The CDR3 consists of 13 residues. V lost 6 bases and J 0 bases, leaving 7 bases between the germline ends. CDR1 is PRHDT, CDR2 FYEKMQ, per germline (reference sequence). The CDR3 sequence: CASSFLSTDTQYF. The CDR3 region has the DNA TGTGCCAGCAGTTTCCTTAGCACAGATACGCAGTATTTT.

V gene TRBV7-9 combines with J gene TRBJ1-1; D remains ambiguous. Trimming removed 6 bases from V and 3 bases from J, with 11 bases in between. There are 13 residues in the CDR3. Germline V gene sequence: CDR1 SEHNR, CDR2 FQNEAQ (reference sequence). CDR3 loop: CASRARQDTEAFF. CDR3 DNA sequence: TGTGCCAGCAGGGCTCGTCAAGACACTGAAGCTTTCTTT.

The J gene is TRBJ2-2, the V gene TRBV11-1; weak D call: TRBD1 (5 bases). The CDR3 totals 15 residues. The V gene lost 3 bases and the J gene lost 3 bases, with 11 bases spanning the gap. Germline assignment: CDR1 SGHAT and CDR2 FQDESV (reference sequence). The CDR3 loop is CASSFRRGYTGELFF. CDR3 DNA sequence: TGTGCCAGCAGCTTCAGAAGGGGTTACACCGGGGAGCTGTTTTTT.

This clone was detected only once. The chain recombines TRBV19 with TRBJ2-3, with a tentative D call TRBD2 (6 bases). V dropped 5 bases and J dropped 4 bases, with 7 bases sitting between them. Germline V gives CDR1 LNHDA, CDR2 SQIVND (reference sequence). This CDR3 spans 12 amino acids. CDR3 loop: CASSGLPDTQYF. CDR3 DNA sequence: TGTGCCAGTAGTGGACTACCAGATACGCAGTATTTT.

The rearrangement joins TRBV12-3 or TRBV12-4 to TRBJ1-6; TRBD1 might be the D (6 bases). This CDR3 region has 13 residues. Between the trimmed V and J ends, which lost 5 bases and 10 bases, there was a span of 12 bases. CDR3 protein: CASSPGDGSPLHF. CDR3 DNA: TGTGCCAGCAGTCCAGGGGACGGATCACCCCTCCACTTT.

This chain uses TRBV19 with TRBJ1-5, with D unresolved. Per the germline V gene, CDR1 is LNHDA and CDR2 is SQIVND (reference sequence). Trimming took off 7 bases at V and 6 bases at J, with 13 bases between the two ends. The CDR3 has 13 residues. The CDR3: CASTKSSGQPQHF. As DNA, the CDR3 is TGTGCCAGTACCAAATCGTCGGGTCAGCCCCAGCATTTT.

The gene calls are TRBV6-5 and TRBJ2-7; 7 positions match TRBD1. The length of the CDR3 is 13 residues. Germline CDR1 is MNHEY and CDR2 is SVGAGI. The trim removed 5 bases at V and 2 bases at J, leaving 3 bases unmatched. As DNA, the CDR3 is TGTGCCAGCAGTAAGGACAGGCCCTACGAGCAGTACTTC. The encoded protein is CASSKDRPYEQYF.

The V gene is TRBV9, the J gene TRBJ2-1, with 7 positions matching TRBD2. The CDR3 is 16 amino acids. Trimming cost V 0 bases and J 0 bases; bases outside gene matches: 3. Germline assignment: CDR1 SGDLS and CDR2 YYNGEE. CDR3 sequence (DNA): TGTGCCAGCAGCGTAGAAGCGGGGCACTCCTACAATGAGCAGTTCTTC. Translating gives CASSVEAGHSYNEQFF. Based on the CDR3 plus reference TRBV9 and TRBJ2-1, the full variable domain is DSGVTQTPKHLITATGQRVTLRCSPRSGDLSVYWYQQSLDQGLQFLIQYYNGEERAKGNILERFSAQQFPDLHSELNLSSLELGDSALYFCASSVEAGHSYNEQFFGPGTRLTVL.

The genes are TRBV29-1 and TRBJ2-5; D perhaps matches TRBD1 (6 bases). Germline V gene data show CDR1 as SQVTM and CDR2 as ANQGSEA. The germline V and J ends were trimmed by 3 bases and 1 base, with 9 bases remaining between them. The CDR3 has 13 residues. Here the CDR3 reads CSVDRGRQETQYF. The CDR3 DNA follows: TGCAGCGTTGACAGGGGTCGCCAAGAGACCCAGTACTTC.

This chain connects TRBV28 to TRBJ2-3; possibly TRBD2 for D (5 bases). Deletions cut 6 bases from V and 1 base from J, with 20 bases between. There are 17 residues in the CDR3. CDR1 is MDHEN, CDR2 SYDVKM, per germline. The CDR3 region is CASSPGVREERTDTQYF. CDR3 bases: TGTGCCAGCAGCCCCGGGGTGAGGGAAGAGCGCACAGATACGCAGTATTTT.

The CDR3 region is CASCTNGGNSPLHF. The CDR3 DNA reads as TGTGCCAGCTGCACCAACGGAGGGAATTCACCCCTCCACTTT. The chain is built from TRBV19 and TRBJ1-6; D unclear. Germline V gene data show CDR1 as LNHDA and CDR2 as SQIVND (reference sequence). V was shortened by 9 bases and J by 7 bases, with 16 bases between the two germline ends. The CDR3 has 14 amino acids. The full variable domain, completed using reference TRBV19 and TRBJ1-6, is DGGITQSPKYLFRKEGQNVTLSCEQNLNHDAMYWYRQDPGQGLRLIYYSQIVNDFQKGDIAEGYSVSREKKESFPLTVTSAQKNPTAFYLCASCTNGGNSPLHFGNGTRLTVT.

The rearrangement joins TRBV5-6 to TRBJ2-2; TRBD2 agrees at 9 bases. The CDR3 covers 17 residues. The J segment lost 2 bases and the V segment lost 0 bases, leaving 5 bases of the junction unmatched. CDR1 and CDR2 from the germline V gene are SGHDT and YYEEEE. The CDR3 loop reads CASSLDRLAVNTGELFF. The DNA for the CDR3 is TGTGCCAGCAGCTTGGATCGACTAGCGGTAAACACCGGGGAGCTGTTTTTT.

This chain links TRBV19 with TRBJ2-4; 11 bases line up with TRBD2. The CDR3 runs 19 residues. Germline-derived CDR1 and CDR2 are LNHDA and SQIVND (reference sequence). The V segment lost 7 bases and the J segment 0 bases; nucleotides outside the gene matches: 14. The CDR3 coding sequence is TGTGCCAGTACCCGTATAGGGACTAGCGGATTTATAGCCAAAAACATTCAGTACTTC. Amino acid sequence: CASTRIGTSGFIAKNIQYF.

This clone has more than one count but fewer than ten. The chain has TRBV6-1 and TRBJ2-7; TRBD2 is a possible D gene (5 bases). The germline V gene has CDR1 MNHNS and CDR2 SASEGT. V lost 2 bases and J 6 bases, leaving 11 bases between the germline ends. The CDR3 contains 13 residues. CDR3 loop: CASSERGSSEQYF. The CDR3 DNA is TGTGCCAGCAGTGAAAGAGGGAGTAGCGAGCAGTACTTC.

This chain connects TRBV5-1 to TRBJ2-1; unclear D gene. This CDR3 spans 15 amino acids. V was cut by 2 bases and J by 0 bases, with 9 bases left in between. Looked up from germline, CDR1 is SGHRS and CDR2 is YFSETQ. The CDR3 loop reads CASSLNGDSYNEQFF. The CDR3, as DNA: TGCGCCAGCAGCTTAAACGGAGACTCCTACAATGAGCAGTTCTTC.

The chain links TRBV3-1 (or the pseudogene TRBV3-2) to TRBJ2-5, with 8 positions matching TRBD2. Germline-derived CDR1 and CDR2 are LGHDT and YNNKEL (reference sequence). CDR3 length: 16 residues. V trimming: 0 bases; J trimming: 1 base; junction bases outside the gene matches: 4. In nucleotides, the CDR3 is TGTGCCAGCAGCCAAGAGCGGCGGGGGGCCCAAGAGACCCAGTACTTC. It yields the protein CASSQERRGAQETQYF.

This clone has a single count. The chain combines TRBV3-1 (or the pseudogene TRBV3-2) with TRBJ2-5; 12 nucleotides align to TRBD2. CDR3 size: 15 residues. Per the germline V gene, CDR1 is LGHDT and CDR2 is YNNKEL (reference sequence). With V trimmed by 0 bases and J by 14 bases, 10 bases remained unmatched. This CDR3 reads CASSQDRGLAGPLYF. CDR3 nucleotide sequence: TGTGCCAGCAGCCAAGATAGAGGACTAGCGGGGCCCCTCTACTTC.

This CDR3 reads CSASSQGVGSPLHF. In nucleotides, the CDR3 is TGCAGTGCTAGTTCACAGGGGGTCGGGTCACCCCTCCACTTT. The chain recombines TRBV20-1 with TRBJ1-6; 8 nucleotides match TRBD1. This CDR3 is built from 14 residues. Germline V CDR1 and CDR2: DFQATT, SNEGSKA (reference sequence). V lost 3 bases to trimming and J lost 10 bases; unmatched junction nucleotides: 8.